What follows describes a single T cell receptor (beta chain). The antigen remains undetermined. These data are taken from a study of T cell responses to AZD1222 COVID-19 vaccine. Overall study: Combined were second doses at about 4 or about 12 weeks.

CDR1 and CDR2 (germline): SGHAT, FQNNGV. With 3 bases removed from V and 3 bases from J, the gap between germline ends came to 12 bases. This CDR3 comprises 14 residues. Notes on the study in general: Across the whole spike, CD4 TCRs peaked at regions 160-218 and 743-854. In the spike-specific TCR repertoire, nearly half reportedly target unmutated variant regions. Without day 14 samples, only post-peak T cell repertoires were studied.

TCRdb's copy holds only in-frame clones and misses some; the assay was immunoSEQ multiplex PCR. This sample carries about 55,000 clones, about 90% of them seen once, and the ten largest clones take less than 5%. The sequence derives from an adult in good health. The sequencing used peripheral blood, collected on day 0 of AZD1222 vaccination. The chain uses TRBV11-2 and TRBJ2-7; the D gene is possibly TRBD1 (5 bases). CDR3 amino acids: CASSFGQGDYEQYF. The CDR3 DNA reads as TGTGCCAGCAGCTTTGGGCAGGGCGACTACGAGCAGTACTTC.